These 12 T cell receptor beta chains were all obtained from the same sample, sequenced in a study of cytomegalovirus exposure and HLA in healthy donors. PCR involved 60 Vbeta and 13 Jbeta primers. Repertoires were generated with immunoSEQ multiplex PCR, while TCRdb's copy carries only in-frame clones and drops some. The profile covers around 130,000 clones, with roughly 79% appearing a single time and less than 2.5% taken by the ten largest. Sequenced material: PBMCs. The receptors originated from a woman aged 40 to 55 in good health and CMV-seronegative.

V usage is TRBV5-6 and J usage is TRBJ2-7; the match to TRBD2 covers 7 bases. CDR1 and CDR2 (germline): SGHDT, YYEEEE. Losses at the gene ends were 4 bases for V and 6 bases for J; bases not matched to a gene: 7. The CDR3 has 13 amino acids. CDR3 DNA: TGTGCCAGCAGCCCGGGAGGTAGCCCCGAGCAGTACTTC. Protein: CASSPGGSPEQYF.

The rearrangement joins TRBV7-2 to TRBJ1-1, with TRBD1 matching over 7 bases. This CDR3 contains 14 residues. J was trimmed by 4 bases and V by 4 bases; bases with no gene match: 6. Germline values: CDR1 SGHTA, CDR2 FQGNSA. CDR3 protein: CASSYRGLGTEAFF. CDR3 DNA: TGTGCCAGCAGCTACAGGGGATTGGGCACTGAAGCTTTCTTT.

This clone was observed a handful of times. This sequence joins TRBV30 and TRBJ1-4; D is undetermined. Germline CDR1 is GTSNPN and CDR2 is SVGIG (reference sequence). V was trimmed by 2 bases and J by 8 bases, leaving 21 bases between them. This CDR3 region has 16 residues. CDR3 DNA sequence: TGTGCCTGGAGTCCCGAAGCTAGGGTTCGCGGGGAAAAACTGTTTTTT. Its protein is CAWSPEARVRGEKLFF.

CDR3 DNA sequence: TGTGCCAGCAGATCCCGGGATGGTGGCTATGGCTACACCTTC. Its translation: CASRSRDGGYGYTF. The J gene is TRBJ1-2, the V gene TRBV6-5; D unresolved. V lost 6 bases, J lost 4 bases, and 15 bases lay in between. CDR3 size: 14 residues. Germline CDR1 MNHEY, CDR2 SVGAGI.

The chain recombines TRBV23-1 with TRBJ2-7; 7 nucleotides agree with TRBD1. TRBV23-1 is marked as an open reading frame, function uncertain. J was trimmed by 1 base and V by 6 bases; bases with no gene match: 9. There are 15 residues in the CDR3. This chain's CDR3 is CASRQDRVVSYEQYF. CDR3 sequence (DNA): TGCGCCAGCAGGCAAGACAGGGTGGTTTCCTACGAGCAGTACTTC.

V usage is TRBV2 and J usage is TRBJ2-3; no clear D gene. This CDR3 has 11 amino acids. V was cut by 6 bases and J by 2 bases, with 3 bases left in between. CDR1 SNHLY and CDR2 FYNNEI come from the germline V gene. DNA for the CDR3: TGTGCCAGCAGCGTCACAGATACGCAGTATTTT. This sequence encodes CASSVTDTQYF.

V usage is TRBV27 and J usage is TRBJ2-1, with a weak D call TRBD2 (5 bases). CDR1 is MNHEY and CDR2 is SMNVEV in the germline V gene (reference sequence). Trimming pared 1 base from V and 3 bases from J, leaving 13 bases between. This CDR3 has 16 amino acids. The CDR3 region has the DNA TGTGCCAGCAGTTTATTTTCGGGGTGGGACTACAATGAGCAGTTCTTC. Its protein product is CASSLFSGWDYNEQFF.

The chain links TRBV5-1 to TRBJ2-2; 8 bases map to TRBD2. Germline CDR1 SGHRS, CDR2 YFSETQ. The CDR3 extends over 16 amino acids. After removal of 0 bases from V and 7 bases from J, the junction contained 8 bases not matched to a gene. CDR3 in amino acids: CASSLGGRNFIGELFF. CDR3 DNA: TGCGCCAGCAGCTTGGGCGGGAGGAATTTTATCGGGGAGCTGTTTTTT.

The chain employs TRBV12-1 and TRBJ1-2; TRBD1, the table's D call, lacks a check against the DNA. TRBV12-1 is a pseudogene locus. The CDR3 runs to 14 residues. CDR3 DNA: TGTGCCAGCAGCTTCGATGACAGGGATTTTGGCTACACCTTC. It translates to CASSFDDRDFGYTF.

This clone was seen once. The chain has TRBV6-6 and TRBJ1-4; D possibly corresponds to TRBD1 (5 bases). Germline CDR1 MNHNY, CDR2 SVGAGI (reference sequence). CDR3 length: 14 residues. Trimming stripped 7 bases from V and 8 bases from J, with 17 bases between. In DNA, the CDR3 is TGTGCCAGCACCGCCGGGGGGTCCTCGGAAAAACTGTTTTTT. It translates to CASTAGGSSEKLFF.

J is TRBJ2-1 and V is TRBV4-1; D remains unclear. Germline V CDR1 and CDR2: MGHRA, YSYEKL. The CDR3 is made up of 14 amino acids. V was pared by 2 bases and J by 8 bases, with 13 bases between. The CDR3 DNA sequence: TGCGCCAGCAGCCAACAAGACTCGTTCGATGAGCAGTTCTTC. Translated, it gives CASSQQDSFDEQFF.

The chain uses TRBV29-1 and TRBJ2-1; tentatively, D is TRBD1 (6 bases). V was clipped by 1 base and J by 7 bases, with 17 bases between them. Germline loops: CDR1 SQVTM, CDR2 ANQGSEA. The CDR3 has 15 residues. The CDR3 here is CSVEVQGGYRNEQFF. DNA for the CDR3: TGCAGCGTTGAAGTACAGGGCGGATATCGGAATGAGCAGTTCTTC.